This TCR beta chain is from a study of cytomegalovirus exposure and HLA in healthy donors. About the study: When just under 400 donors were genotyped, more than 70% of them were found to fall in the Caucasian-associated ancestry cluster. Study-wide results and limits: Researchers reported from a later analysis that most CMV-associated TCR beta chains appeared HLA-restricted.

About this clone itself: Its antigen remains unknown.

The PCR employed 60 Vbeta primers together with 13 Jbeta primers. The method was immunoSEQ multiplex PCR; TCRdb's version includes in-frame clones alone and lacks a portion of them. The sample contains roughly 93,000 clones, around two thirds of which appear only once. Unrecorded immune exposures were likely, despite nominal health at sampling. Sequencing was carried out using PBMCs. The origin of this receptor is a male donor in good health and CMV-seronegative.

The CDR3 is CASSPPTGTGDEQYF. CDR3 nucleotides: TGTGCCAGCTCACCACCCACCGGGACAGGGGACGAGCAGTACTTC. V is TRBV18 and J is TRBJ2-7, with 10 bases that match TRBD1. CDR1 and CDR2 (germline): KGHSH, LQKENI. Trimming took 0 bases from V and 5 from J; bases not matched to a gene: 4. The CDR3 runs 15 residues.